This passage covers 7 T cell receptor beta chains from one sample sequenced in a study of cytomegalovirus exposure and HLA in healthy donors. Vbeta (60) and Jbeta (13) primers were used in the PCR. Repertoires were generated with immunoSEQ multiplex PCR, while TCRdb's copy carries only in-frame clones and drops some. The sample holds under 130,000 clones; approximately 64% are singletons and the top ten take 2.5% to 4%. The specimen sequenced was PBMCs. These receptors were taken from a woman aged 45 to 65 in good health and CMV-seronegative.

V is TRBV28 and J is TRBJ2-1; 7 positions match TRBD1. The CDR3 spans 13 residues. Germline V gene data show CDR1 as MDHEN and CDR2 as SYDVKM. Trimming removed 10 bases from V and 4 bases from J; junction bases left unmatched: 7. The chain's CDR3 is CAIGQAMYNEQFF. In nucleotides, the CDR3 is TGTGCCATAGGACAGGCGATGTACAATGAGCAGTTCTTC.

This clone occurred once. The chain combines TRBV4-1 with TRBJ2-5, with TRBD1 as a possible D gene (5 bases). The CDR3 length is 15 residues. Germline V gene data show CDR1 as MGHRA and CDR2 as YSYEKL. Between the trimmed V and J ends, which lost 1 base and 4 bases, there was a span of 13 bases. CDR3 sequence (DNA): TGCGCCAGCAGCCAAGTTGGGCAGGGTGGAGAGACCCAGTACTTC. Translating it yields CASSQVGQGGETQYF.

As for this clone: The junction differs from germline at one of its ends, possibly a read error. The chain links TRBV19 to TRBJ1-2; TRBD1 is a possible D gene (5 bases). Germline-derived CDR1 and CDR2 are LNHDA and SQIVND (reference sequence). This CDR3 is 14 amino acids long. The CDR3, as DNA: TGTGCCAGTAGTCTAGAGACAGAGTACTATGGCTACACCTTC. Its translation: CASSLETEYYGYTF.

Note on this clone: At one end the junction does not follow the germline gene, possibly because of a read error. The CDR3 nucleotides read TGTGCCAGCTCACCACGGGGGGGCTACGAGCATTACTTC. It translates to CASSPRGGYEHYF. The rearrangement joins TRBV18 to TRBJ2-7, with a weak D call TRBD2 (7 bases). Germline CDR1 is KGHSH and CDR2 is LQKENI. The CDR3 has 13 amino acids. Drawing the rest from reference TRBV18 and TRBJ2-7, the complete variable domain is NAGVMQNPRHLVRRRGQEARLRCSPMKGHSHVYWYRQLPEEGLKFMVYLQKENIIDESGMPKERFSAEFPKEGPSILRIQQVVRGDSAAYFCASSPRGGYEHYFGPGTRLTVT.

In this sample, this clone turned up a few times. In nucleotides, the CDR3 is TGTGCCAGCAGCGGCGAACAGGGGGCGCGATCACCCCTCCACTTT. The encoded protein is CASSGEQGARSPLHF. The chain is built from TRBV5-6 and TRBJ1-6; 9 positions agree with TRBD1. Trimming took 4 bases from V and 10 from J; bases not matched to a gene: 9. Germline CDR1 is SGHDT and CDR2 is YYEEEE. The CDR3 is 15 residues long. Using reference TRBV5-6 and TRBJ1-6 for the parts outside the CDR3, the full variable domain is DAGVTQSPTHLIKTRGQQVTLRCSPKSGHDTVSWYQQALGQGPQFIFQYYEEEERQRGNFPDRFSGHQFPNYSSELNVNALLLGDSALYLCASSGEQGARSPLHFGNGTRLTVT.

This clone was seen only a few times. The chain joins TRBV10-3 to TRBJ2-5, with 9 bases matching TRBD2. The germline V gene has CDR1 ENHRY and CDR2 SYGVKD. The CDR3 loop spans 18 amino acids. V was clipped by 0 bases and J by 3 bases; unmatched bases: 11. Written as DNA, the CDR3 is TGTGCCATCAGTGAGTCGCTGTTAGCGGGAGAGATCGAAGAGACCCAGTACTTC. Translation gives CAISESLLAGEIEETQYF.

The CDR3 bases are TGTGCCAGCAGCCCGGATACAGTACTAGCGGGAGACGGAGATACGCAGTATTTT. This codes for CASSPDTVLAGDGDTQYF. The chain uses TRBV4-2 and TRBJ2-3; TRBD2 aligns across 11 bases. The CDR3 runs 18 residues. The junction had 14 bases not matched to a gene; V was cut back by 4 bases and J by 5 bases. Germline V gene lookup returns CDR1 LGHNA and CDR2 YNFKEQ.